The 15 T cell receptor beta chains in this list originate from one sample, sequenced in a study of technical replicates of blood from a handful of donors. Measured with immunoSEQ multiplex PCR; TCRdb has only the in-frame clones, and not every one. The data show approximately 89,000 clones, roughly 94% seen once. Sequenced sample: T cells isolated from PBMCs. The receptors originated from a human donor in good health.

V usage is TRBV6-4 and J usage is TRBJ2-2, with 11 bases identical to TRBD2. Germline loops: CDR1 MRHNA, CDR2 SNTAGT. The junction had 3 bases not matched to a gene; V was cut back by 2 bases and J by 1 base. This CDR3 has 17 residues. In DNA, the CDR3 is TGTGCCAGCAGTGACCCGGGACTAGCGGAGAACACCGGGGAGCTGTTTTTT. Translated, it gives CASSDPGLAENTGELFF.

This chain uses TRBV10-3 with TRBJ2-5, with 10 bases matching TRBD2. V shed 3 bases and J 5 bases; nucleotides not matched to a gene: 12. The CDR3 contains 17 residues. Per germline, CDR1 ENHRY and CDR2 SYGVKD. The DNA for the CDR3 is TGTGCCATCAGTGACTTACTAGCGGGAAGTAACGTCGAGACCCAGTACTTC. This codes for CAISDLLAGSNVETQYF.

The rearrangement links TRBV7-3 to TRBJ1-1, with 10 bases aligning to TRBD1. The V segment lost 4 bases and the J segment 8 bases; nucleotides outside the gene matches: 4. This CDR3 region has 13 residues. Germline lookup yields CDR1 SGHTA and CDR2 FQGTGA. This chain's CDR3 is CASSSWTGGEAFF. Written as DNA, the CDR3 is TGTGCCAGCAGCTCCTGGACAGGGGGAGAAGCTTTCTTT.

In DNA, the CDR3 is TGTGCCTGGACCCCGGGTCTCGATAATGAAAAACTGTTTTTT. Its protein is CAWTPGLDNEKLFF. This rearrangement joins TRBV30 to TRBJ1-4; D unclear. V gave up 4 bases and J gave up 4 bases, with 13 bases separating them. The germline V gene has CDR1 GTSNPN and CDR2 SVGIG (reference sequence). The CDR3 is 14 residues long. Using reference TRBV30 and TRBJ1-4 for the parts outside the CDR3, the full variable domain is SQTIHQWPATLVQPVGSPLSLECTVEGTSNPNLYWYRQAAGRGLQLLFYSVGIGQISSEVPQNLSASRPQDRQFILSSKKLLLSDSGFYLCAWTPGLDNEKLFFGSGTQLSVL.

This chain connects TRBV5-1 to TRBJ2-3, with D possibly TRBD2 on 5 matching bases. CDR3 size: 16 residues. Germline-derived CDR1 and CDR2 are SGHRS and YFSETQ. The V end lost 0 bases, the J end lost 1 base, and 12 bases lay between the germline ends. DNA of the CDR3: TGCGCCAGCAGCTTGGGAAATGTGCGGGGCACAGATACGCAGTATTTT. This encodes CASSLGNVRGTDTQYF.

This clone came up a few times. V usage is TRBV19 and J usage is TRBJ1-5; D gene unclear. CDR3 length: 14 amino acids. The ends were cut back, 10 bases at V and 4 bases at J, with 17 bases in the middle. CDR1 and CDR2 (germline): LNHDA, SQIVND (reference sequence). The CDR3 loop reads CATVGSSYNQPQHF. CDR3 in DNA: TGTGCCACTGTCGGGAGCTCGTATAATCAGCCCCAGCATTTT.

The chain combines TRBV2 with TRBJ2-5; 7 bases align to TRBD2. CDR1 SNHLY and CDR2 FYNNEI come from the germline V gene. This CDR3 is built from 13 residues. Trimming took 8 bases from V and 5 from J; bases not matched to a gene: 8. DNA of the CDR3: TGTGCCAGCGGGCGGGAGTTGGTGGAGACCCAGTACTTC. It codes for CASGRELVETQYF.

The sample holds one count of this clone. The genes are TRBV29-1 and TRBJ1-2; 7 bases are a match to TRBD1. J lost 8 bases, V lost 6 bases, and 12 bases had no gene match. The CDR3 consists of 13 residues. Germline V gene data show CDR1 as SQVTM and CDR2 as ANQGSEA. The CDR3 protein is CSVDLKTGDGYTF. For the CDR3, the DNA is TGCAGCGTGGACCTTAAAACAGGGGACGGCTACACCTTC.

The chain recombines TRBV30 with TRBJ1-5; possibly TRBD1 for D (6 bases). Deletions cut 0 bases from V and 7 bases from J, with 10 bases between. CDR1 GTSNPN and CDR2 SVGIG come from the germline V gene (reference sequence). The CDR3 length is 13 residues. The CDR3 sequence: CAWSVQQGQPQHF. The DNA for the CDR3 is TGTGCCTGGAGTGTCCAACAGGGCCAGCCCCAGCATTTT.

This clone turned up a few times. V gene TRBV2 combines with J gene TRBJ1-1; D is undetermined. There are 15 residues in the CDR3. CDR1 and CDR2 from the germline V gene are SNHLY and FYNNEI. The V end lost 6 bases, the J end lost 4 bases, and 18 bases lay between the germline ends. CDR3 amino acids: CASSSWRRESTEAFF. The CDR3 DNA is TGTGCCAGCAGCTCCTGGAGGAGGGAGTCCACTGAAGCTTTCTTT.

This sequence joins TRBV6-5 and TRBJ1-1, with a tentative D call TRBD1 (6 bases). This CDR3 contains 15 residues. V was cut by 4 bases and J by 0 bases, with 12 bases left in between. CDR1 and CDR2 from the germline V gene are MNHEY and SVGAGI. Written as DNA, the CDR3 is TGTGCCAGCAGTTTAACTACAGGGATGAACACTGAAGCTTTCTTT. It translates to CASSLTTGMNTEAFF.

This clone was seen only once. The chain couples TRBV2 to TRBJ1-5; no clear D gene. The CDR3 length is 14 residues. From germline, CDR1 is SNHLY and CDR2 FYNNEI. Trimming left V 7 bases short and J 5 bases short, with 15 bases between. CDR3 in DNA: TGTGCCAGCAATGGGGAAGGGAGCTATCAGCCCCAGCATTTT. Its protein product is CASNGEGSYQPQHF.

V usage is TRBV10-3 and J usage is TRBJ2-1, with D tentatively TRBD2 (5 bases). Between the trimmed V and J ends, which lost 10 bases and 7 bases, there was a span of 23 bases. CDR3 size: 15 residues. Germline CDR1 reads ENHRY; CDR2 reads SYGVKD. The CDR3 DNA follows: TGTGCCACTGCCCCTCGAGGTCTAGCCGATAATGAGCAGTTCTTC. Translating it yields CATAPRGLADNEQFF.

The chain links TRBV18 to TRBJ1-1, with unresolved D. Germline V gene data show CDR1 as KGHSH and CDR2 as LQKENI. CDR3 length: 13 amino acids. The V and J ends lost 7 bases and 0 bases respectively, with 9 bases between them. CDR3 nucleotides: TGTGCCAGCTTTCAAAGCCTGAACACTGAAGCTTTCTTT. Encoded protein: CASFQSLNTEAFF.

The gene calls are TRBV7-3 and TRBJ2-6; D unresolved. This CDR3 region has 15 residues. CDR1 and CDR2 from the germline V gene are SGHTA and FQGTGA. The V and J ends lost 2 bases and 3 bases respectively, with 8 bases between them. CDR3 in DNA: TGTGCCAGCAGCTTACCGGGTAATGGGGCCAACGTCCTGACTTTC. Its translation is CASSLPGNGANVLTF.